What follows describes a single TCR beta chain. Antigen: not known. The sample comes from a study of T cells after yellow fever vaccination. Background on the study: Some fractions had low cell numbers, and these were prepared with SMART-Seq v4 Ultra Low Input. Whole-study findings and limits: Abundant bulk-derived clonotypes could contaminate FACS-sorted repertoires.

TCRdb re-called the 5' RACE reads with MiXCR, one entry per CDR3 protein. The sample has around 310,000 distinct CDR3 sequences; about 9.5% are singletons. The V gene's germline CDR1 is SGHKS and CDR2 YYEKEE (reference sequence). Trimming removed 1 base from V and 1 base from J; junction bases left unmatched: 4. The CDR3 covers 15 residues. The material sequenced was PBMCs, taken on the day of the first yellow fever vaccination. The sequence derives from a man between 18 and 35 years old who received the YFV17D yellow fever vaccine. The chain is built from TRBV5-5 and TRBJ1-1; 7 bases match TRBD1. The CDR3 reads CASSLIGTENTEAFF. The CDR3 DNA reads TGTGCCAGCAGCTTGATAGGGACAGAGAACACTGAAGCTTTCTTT.